Below, 5 T cell receptor beta chains from the same sample are listed, as sequenced in a study of identical twins. TCRdb fed the 5' RACE reads into MiXCR, producing one record per CDR3 protein. The sample has 400,000 to 500,000 distinct CDR3 sequences; around an eighth are singletons. Separately, the same data were catalogued under a study of yellow fever vaccine responses in identical twins.

The sequencing input was CD4+ T cells sorted from blood. These receptors were collected from a young woman in good health.

This clonotype was observed many times. V is TRBV5-1 and J is TRBJ2-2, with 10 bases fitting TRBD2. From germline, CDR1 is SGHRS and CDR2 YFSETQ. The CDR3 has 20 residues. V lost 5 bases to trimming and J lost 1 base; unmatched junction nucleotides: 17. This CDR3 reads CASRHLRQRTSGMNTGELFF. The CDR3 DNA is TGCGCCAGCAGGCACCTCCGACAGAGGACTAGCGGCATGAACACCGGGGAGCTGTTTTTT.

This clonotype was found a few times. The chain is built from TRBV29-1 and TRBJ2-3; D is undetermined. Trimming removed 3 bases from V and 0 bases from J, with 10 bases in between. The CDR3 is 14 amino acids. The germline gives CDR1 SQVTM, CDR2 ANQGSEA. CDR3 DNA sequence: TGCAGCGTTGACCAGCAGGCTAGCACAGATACGCAGTATTTT. Translating it yields CSVDQQASTDTQYF.

J is TRBJ2-7 and V is TRBV7-8, with TRBD2 matching over 7 bases. The CDR3 runs to 17 residues. With V trimmed by 1 base and J by 2 bases, 11 bases remained unmatched. Per the germline V gene, CDR1 is SGHVS and CDR2 is FQNEAQ. CDR3 nucleotides: TGTGCCAGCAGCTTAGTCGCCGGGGGGAGTGGAGCCTACGAGCAGTACTTC. This translates into CASSLVAGGSGAYEQYF.

This clonotype was seen only a few times. The gene calls are TRBV11-2 and TRBJ2-4; D is ambiguous. This CDR3 contains 14 residues. Trimming pared 2 bases from V and 6 bases from J, leaving 11 bases between. Germline loops: CDR1 SGHAT, CDR2 FQNNGV. This CDR3 reads CASSLLQTINIQYF. CDR3 sequence (DNA): TGTGCCAGCAGCTTACTCCAGACAATAAACATTCAGTACTTC. The whole variable domain, remainder taken from reference TRBV11-2 and TRBJ2-4, is EAGVAQSPRYKIIEKRQSVAFWCNPISGHATLYWYQQILGQGPKLLIQFQNNGVVDDSQLPKDRFSAERLKGVDSTLKIQPAKLEDSAVYLCASSLLQTINIQYFGAGTRLSVL.

The chain links TRBV20-1 to TRBJ1-6, with D perhaps matching TRBD1 (6 bases). The CDR3 spans 15 residues. Trimming stripped 6 bases from V and 4 bases from J, with 16 bases between. The germline V gene has CDR1 DFQATT and CDR2 SNEGSKA (reference sequence). The CDR3 spells CSAIPGQPYNSPLHF. Here the CDR3 DNA reads TGCAGTGCAATCCCTGGACAGCCTTATAATTCACCCCTCCACTTT.